A single sample is the source of the 13 T cell receptor beta chains below, sequenced in a study of OX40 agonist ivuxolimab in advanced cancers. TCRdb's table, derived via immunoSEQ multiplex PCR, lists solely in-frame clones and lacks some. The table includes 43,000 or so clones, 88% detected once. The sample was CD4+ or CD8+ T cells sorted from blood, taken in a trial of the OX40 agonist ivuxolimab. All receptors derive from an adult with an advanced solid tumor such as melanoma, head and neck, liver or kidney cancer.

This clone was seen a few times. The chain links TRBV9 to TRBJ1-4; weak D call: TRBD1 (5 bases). The CDR3 is made up of 15 amino acids. CDR1 and CDR2 from the germline V gene are SGDLS and YYNGEE. Trimming cost V 4 bases and J 4 bases, with 14 bases left between them. CDR3 residues: CASSPWWGRNEKLFF. DNA for the CDR3: TGTGCCAGCAGCCCCTGGTGGGGCCGTAATGAAAAACTGTTTTTT.

This clone is a singleton in its sample. The J gene is TRBJ2-5, the V gene TRBV6-5; tentatively, D is TRBD1 (5 bases). Germline CDR1 is MNHEY and CDR2 is SVGAGI. The CDR3 length is 15 residues. V lost 6 bases and J 4 bases, leaving 18 bases between the germline ends. This CDR3 reads CASRIKPDSRETQYF. The CDR3, as DNA: TGTGCCAGCAGAATTAAACCAGACAGCCGAGAGACCCAGTACTTC.

About this clone itself: Distinct nucleotide sequences in the sample also encode this CDR3. The V call is TRBV6-6, the J call TRBJ2-7; D not resolved. The V and J ends lost 0 bases and 2 bases respectively, with 11 bases between them. CDR3 length: 15 residues. Looked up from germline, CDR1 is MNHNY and CDR2 is SVGAGI (reference sequence). DNA of the CDR3: TGTGCCAGCAGTTACTCGACCCAAGGCCCCTACGAGCAGTACTTC. Amino acids: CASSYSTQGPYEQYF.

The V gene is TRBV19, the J gene TRBJ2-6, with D tentatively TRBD2 (5 bases). This CDR3 contains 15 residues. Trimming removed 4 bases at V and 2 bases at J, with 9 bases between. The germline CDR1 and CDR2 sequences are LNHDA and SQIVND (reference sequence). The CDR3: CASSTPGAGANVLTF. Here the CDR3 DNA reads TGTGCCAGTAGTACCCCCGGGGCTGGGGCCAACGTCCTGACTTTC.

The chain employs TRBV7-2 and TRBJ2-5, with a tentative D call TRBD2 (6 bases). Germline V CDR1 and CDR2: SGHTA, FQGNSA. V was pared by 3 bases and J by 1 base, with 12 bases between. This CDR3 contains 15 residues. The CDR3 bases are TGTGCCAGCAGCTTGTTAGCGGCTTCCCAAGAGACCCAGTACTTC. It yields the protein CASSLLAASQETQYF.

This clone showed up just once. V is TRBV6-5 and J is TRBJ1-4; maybe TRBD1 (5 bases). The CDR3 spans 15 residues. With 0 bases removed from V and 8 bases from J, the gap between germline ends came to 13 bases. From germline, CDR1 is MNHEY and CDR2 SVGAGI. CDR3 residues: CASSYSGGSVEKLFF. CDR3 DNA sequence: TGTGCCAGCAGTTACTCCGGGGGGTCAGTCGAAAAACTGTTTTTT.

V gene TRBV21-1 combines with J gene TRBJ2-3; the table's D gene call, TRBD2, was not cross checked with the DNA. TRBV21-1 is a pseudogene locus. The CDR3 has 16 residues. CDR3: CASSKARGIATDTQYF. DNA for the CDR3: TGTGCCAGCAGCAAAGCGCGCGGGATAGCCACAGATACGCAGTATTTT.

The chain links TRBV25-1 to TRBJ1-3; tentative D call: TRBD1 (6 bases). This CDR3 region has 16 residues. Between the trimmed V and J ends, which lost 5 bases and 0 bases, there was a span of 14 bases. CDR1 is MGHDK, CDR2 SYGVNS, per germline. In DNA, the CDR3 is TGTGCCAGCAGTAGGGGGGGGCGCTCCTCTGGAAACACCATATATTTT. Amino acid sequence: CASSRGGRSSGNTIYF.

The rearrangement links TRBV5-1 to TRBJ2-5; TRBD1 matches at 7 bases. Germline V gives CDR1 SGHRS, CDR2 YFSETQ. CDR3 length: 14 residues. Losses at the gene ends were 4 bases for V and 2 bases for J; bases not matched to a gene: 5. The CDR3 region has the DNA TGCGCCAGCAGCCCCCAGACAGGGCAAGAGACCCAGTACTTC. Its translation is CASSPQTGQETQYF.

The chain combines TRBV10-2 with TRBJ2-5; D unresolved. The CDR3 has 12 amino acids. CDR1 is WSHSY, CDR2 SAAADI, per germline. V was clipped by 7 bases and J by 5 bases, with 11 bases between them. The CDR3 bases are TGCGCCAGCAATCCGACTCCTGAGACCCAGTACTTC. Amino acids: CASNPTPETQYF.

The chain combines TRBV18 with TRBJ2-3; 7 bases align to TRBD2. CDR1 is KGHSH and CDR2 is LQKENI in the germline V gene. V was pared by 4 bases and J by 3 bases, with 7 bases of the junction left unmatched. The CDR3 sequence is 15 residues long. This CDR3 is CASSRGRAGTDTQYF. CDR3 sequence (DNA): TGTGCCAGCTCACGAGGGAGGGCCGGAACAGATACGCAGTATTTT.

This chain uses TRBV23-1 with TRBJ2-6; D uncertain. TRBV23-1 is known as an ORF, though its function is uncertain. V gave up 0 bases and J gave up 0 bases, with 9 bases separating them. The CDR3 runs to 17 residues. The CDR3, as DNA: TGCGCCAGCAGTCAATCGACACAAAGCTCTGGGGCCAACGTCCTGACTTTC. It yields the protein CASSQSTQSSGANVLTF.

V gene TRBV7-2 combines with J gene TRBJ2-7; possibly TRBD1 for D (5 bases). CDR1 and CDR2 (germline): SGHTA, FQGNSA. The CDR3 loop spans 14 amino acids. V lost 5 bases, J lost 2 bases, and 13 bases lay in between. The CDR3 here is CASSPSDRPYEQYF. The CDR3 DNA is TGTGCCAGCAGCCCGTCCGACAGACCCTACGAGCAGTACTTC.